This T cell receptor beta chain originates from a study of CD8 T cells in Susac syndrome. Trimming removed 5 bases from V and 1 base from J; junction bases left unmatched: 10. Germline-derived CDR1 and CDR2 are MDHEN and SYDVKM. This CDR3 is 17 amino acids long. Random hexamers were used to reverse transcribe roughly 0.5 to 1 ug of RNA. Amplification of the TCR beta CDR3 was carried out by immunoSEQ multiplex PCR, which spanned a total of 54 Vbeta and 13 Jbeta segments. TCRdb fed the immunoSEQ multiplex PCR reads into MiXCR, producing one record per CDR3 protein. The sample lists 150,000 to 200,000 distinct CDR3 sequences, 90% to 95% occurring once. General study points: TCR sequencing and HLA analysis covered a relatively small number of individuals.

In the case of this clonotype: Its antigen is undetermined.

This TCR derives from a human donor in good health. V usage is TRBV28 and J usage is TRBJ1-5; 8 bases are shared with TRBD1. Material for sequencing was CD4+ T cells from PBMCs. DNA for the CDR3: TGTGCCAGCAGTGACAGGGGATTCAGGCTAAGCAATCAGCCCCAGCATTTT. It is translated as CASSDRGFRLSNQPQHF.